The entry below gives a single T cell receptor (beta chain) sequence along with its context. The DNA is omitted, as the CDR3 cannot be located on it reliably, and the CDR3 follows TCRdb's listing. This entry comes from a study of blood T cell repertoires in COVID-19. Study at large: PBMCs, B-cell-depleted T cells, or T cells were the source of the cDNA or gDNA that made up the material.

In the authors' methods: Reference gene primers were amplified, and this amplification served to estimate nucleated cell counts. TCRdb's copy holds only in-frame clones and misses some; the assay was immunoSEQ multiplex PCR. D and trimming were read from the DNA, whereas the V and J calls and clone size are those reported in that table. The sample contains about 300,000 clones, roughly 87% of which appear only once. The CDR3 region is 15 residues in length, termini included. CDR1 and CDR2 (germline): MDHEN, SYDVKM. V and J are TRBV28 and TRBJ2-5; the tabulated D call, TRBD1, remains unverified against the DNA. What was sequenced was peripheral blood. The receptor was derived from a man between 18 and 29 years old with active or convalescent COVID-19. CDR3 protein: CASSFGPGSPETQYF.